The present entry profiles one T cell receptor beta chain with its context. Germline loops: CDR1 LGHDT, CDR2 YNNKEL (reference sequence). V shed 2 bases and J 2 bases; nucleotides not matched to a gene: 5. The CDR3 sequence is 15 residues long. These data are taken from a study of blood T cell repertoires in COVID-19. Background on the study: Spain, Italy and the United States supplied samples that represented acute and convalescent COVID-19. T cells, B-cell-depleted T cells, or PBMCs supplied cDNA or gDNA.

Participants had their cohort set by participant-reported clinical history. Methods used by the authors: Researchers report that nucleated cell counts were estimated from reference gene primer amplification. The table came from immunoSEQ multiplex PCR; TCRdb's copy has only in-frame clones and leaves some out. The V and J calls and clone size come from that table; D and trimming were worked out from the DNA. The sample comprises some 320,000 clones, roughly 89% of which are singletons, and less than 3% rests with the top ten. The source is a woman between 50 and 59 years old who had been exposed to COVID-19. The chain is built from TRBV3-1 (or the pseudogene TRBV3-2) and TRBJ1-2; 7 positions agree with TRBD1. The sequenced sample was PBMCs or T cells enriched from blood (not recorded which). DNA of the CDR3: TGTGCCAGCAGCCAATATCGGACAGGCAACTATGGCTACACCTTC. Its protein product is CASSQYRTGNYGYTF.